The entry that follows covers one TCR beta chain sequence. Its specific antigen is unknown. Base quality data are lacking; no much larger clone is found one base away. The data originate from a study of blood T cell repertoires in COVID-19 (dated by TCRdb to between 2020 and 2021). For the wider study: Samples covering the acute and convalescent phases of COVID-19 were provided by collaborators in the United States, Italy and Spain. The material from the prospective study consisted of cDNA or gDNA derived from T cells, B-cell-depleted T cells, or PBMCs. Subjects who had been exposed to COVID-19, were actively infected with it, or had recovered from it provided the deeply sampled blood TCRbeta repertoires that made up the dataset. The repertoires were made available in a free public database intended to serve as a resource for research on the immune response to SARS-CoV-2. The samples were drawn from the first 160 participants of the ongoing ImmuneRACE study and from 1,254 subjects provided by 6 global collaborators. Nearly every sample came with metadata listing a de-identified subject ID, COVID-19 status, age in years and sex. HLA class I and class II types, where available, came from metadata supplied by the sample provider rather than from assay-based typing. Study-wide conclusions, independent of this receptor: The amount of clinical and demographic metadata varied by source and participant and was provided uncurated.

TCRbeta CDR3 regions were amplified from genomic DNA using the immunoSEQ Assay, a bias-controlled multiplex PCR. The published analysis was carried out like this. Nucleated cell counts per sample were estimated from amplification of reference gene primers within the assay. To quantify the absolute abundance of each unique TCRbeta CDR3 rearrangement, sequence reads were collapsed and filtered. For each sample, productive Simpson clonality was calculated by taking the square root of Simpson's diversity index across productive rearrangements. The table comes from immuneACCESS by way of TCRdb, which keeps in-frame sequences with V and J called. Part of the clones is missing from these tables; in studies checked, under half for an unresolved V gene and the rest for unknown reasons. The V and J calls and clone size are taken from that table; D and trimming were inferred from the DNA. The sample table records 120,000 to 150,000 clones; about four fifths of these occur just once. The biggest ten clones account for under 5.5% of the sample.

CDR1 and CDR2 (SGHDT, YYEEEE) derive from the germline V gene. V ends up 0 bases short and J 6 bases short, with an unmatched junction base count of 12. Inclusive of the bounding cysteine and phenylalanine, the CDR3 is 17 residues long. CDR3 DNA is the only sequence kept; it has 51 bases, read in frame from the first base. The collaborating institutions used their own protocols to collect whole blood in K2EDTA tubes. For TCRbeta analysis, collaborators shipped samples in one of three forms: frozen whole blood, isolated PBMCs, or DNA extracted from either of those sample types. Material for sequencing was peripheral blood. The clonotype was recovered from a human donor in a cohort sampled during active COVID-19. This chain joins TRBV5-6 to TRBJ1-2, with 9 bases in between that match TRBD1. The CDR3 reads CASSLVTQGASTDGYTF. The DNA is TGTGCCAGCAGCTTGGTAACACAGGGGGCTTCCACCGATGGCTACACCTTC. Reference TRBV5-6 and TRBJ1-2 proteins supply the regions before and after the CDR3; the full variable domain is: DAGVTQSPTHLIKTRGQQVTLRCSPKSGHDTVSWYQQALGQGPQFIFQYYEEEERQRGNFPDRFSGHQFPNYSSELNVNALLLGDSALYLCASSLVTQGASTDGYTFGSGTRLTVV.